This T cell receptor (beta chain) was captured by sequencing in a study of human T cells and chemical hapten exposure. Total RNA extraction was carried out from unfractionated whole blood. This CDR3 spans 14 amino acids. Germline loops: CDR1 KGHDR, CDR2 SFDVKD. With 7 bases removed from V and 0 bases from J, the gap between germline ends came to 9 bases. TCRdb ran MiXCR on the 5' RACE reads and lists one entry per CDR3 protein. This sample carries roughly 110,000 distinct CDR3 sequences, approximately 19% of them seen once, and the ten largest clones take around 2.7%. The TCR comes from a human donor in good health. The chain uses TRBV24-1 and TRBJ2-1; no reliable D call. The CDR3 bases are TGTGCCACCAGCCCGACAAGCTCCTACAATGAGCAGTTCTTC. It codes for CATSPTSSYNEQFF.